These 3 T cell receptor beta chains originate from one sample sequenced in a study of CD4 T cells in relation to SARS-CoV-2 and coronaviruses. Unexposed donor CD4+ T cells date from about 2011-2018, before the COVID-19 pandemic. Assay used: immunoSEQ multiplex PCR; TCRdb lists only in-frame clones, some missing. The sample contains some 65,000 clones, about 87% of which appear only once. The sequenced sample consisted of memory CD4+ T cells from PBMCs. The source is a human donor in good health.

The V call is TRBV5-1, the J call TRBJ2-5; D may be TRBD1 (6 bases). The CDR3 covers 14 residues. The V end was cut by 0 bases, the J end by 2 bases, with 8 bases between. CDR1 and CDR2 from the germline V gene are SGHRS and YFSETQ. CDR3 sequence: CASSLEGQQETQYF. The CDR3 DNA sequence: TGCGCCAGCAGCTTGGAAGGACAGCAAGAGACCCAGTACTTC. Drawing the rest from reference TRBV5-1 and TRBJ2-5, the complete variable domain is KAGVTQTPRYLIKTRGQQVTLSCSPISGHRSVSWYQQTPGQGLQFLFEYFSETQRNKGNFPGRFSGRQFSNSRSEMNVSTLELGDSALYLCASSLEGQQETQYFGPGTRLLVL.

V and J are TRBV5-4 and TRBJ1-3, with a tentative D call TRBD1 (5 bases). The CDR3 consists of 12 residues. Trimming stripped 0 bases from V and 10 bases from J, with 8 bases between. CDR1 is SGHNT, CDR2 YYREEE, per germline (reference sequence). This CDR3 reads CASSLDRTTIYF. In DNA form, the CDR3 reads TGTGCCAGCAGCTTGGACAGGACGACCATATATTTT.

This sequence joins TRBV7-2 and TRBJ2-1; TRBD2 agrees at 10 bases. Germline loops: CDR1 SGHTA, CDR2 FQGNSA. With 7 bases clipped from V and 1 base from J, the junction kept 4 bases outside the gene matches. The CDR3 is 15 residues long. The CDR3 DNA is TGTGCCAGCATATGGACTAGCGGATCCTACAATGAGCAGTTCTTC. Protein: CASIWTSGSYNEQFF.